These 31 T cell receptor beta chains came from one sample sequenced in a study of CD8+ T cells in alopecia areata. Treatment indicated: oral pan-JAK inhibitor, 5-10 mg twice daily. After isolation, RNA underwent reverse transcription to generate cDNA as the sequencing template. The assay was immunoSEQ multiplex PCR, and TCRdb's table has in-frame clones only and misses some. The data show some 58,000 clones, more than 45% seen once. The sample consisted of CD8+ T cells sorted from blood, taken at approximately week 36, from a patient treated with tofacitinib. The origin of the receptors is a human donor with alopecia areata.

The chain has TRBV19 and TRBJ2-6, with a weak D call TRBD2 (5 bases). Germline lookup yields CDR1 LNHDA and CDR2 SQIVND (reference sequence). Trimming removed 7 bases at V and 0 bases at J, with 10 bases between. The CDR3 has 15 residues. DNA for the CDR3: TGTGCCAGTATCATGGGAGTCTCTGGGGCCAACGTCCTGACTTTC. Protein sequence: CASIMGVSGANVLTF. The variable domain in full, with the rest retrieved from reference TRBV19 and TRBJ2-6, is DGGITQSPKYLFRKEGQNVTLSCEQNLNHDAMYWYRQDPGQGLRLIYYSQIVNDFQKGDIAEGYSVSREKKESFPLTVTSAQKNPTAFYLCASIMGVSGANVLTFGAGSRLTVL.

The sample holds a few counts of this clone. The chain links TRBV7-6 to TRBJ2-1; D not resolved. V lost 5 bases and J 4 bases, leaving 9 bases between the germline ends. Germline V gives CDR1 SGHVS, CDR2 FNYEAQ. The CDR3 totals 13 residues. Here the CDR3 reads CASSAARYNEQFF. CDR3 DNA sequence: TGTGCCAGCAGCGCAGCCAGGTACAATGAGCAGTTCTTC.

The genes are TRBV7-9 and TRBJ2-4, with D maybe TRBD1 (6 bases). Trimming stripped 1 base from V and 4 bases from J, with 8 bases between. The length of the CDR3 is 14 residues. Germline CDR1 reads SEHNR; CDR2 reads FQNEAQ (reference sequence). CDR3 DNA sequence: TGTGCCAGCAGCTTAGGAGGACAGAAAAACATTCAGTACTTC. Protein product: CASSLGGQKNIQYF.

The V gene is TRBV7-2, the J gene TRBJ2-3, with D unclear. Germline CDR1 reads SGHTA; CDR2 reads FQGNSA. V was shortened by 1 base and J by 10 bases, with 9 bases between the two germline ends. The CDR3 loop spans 12 amino acids. CDR3 sequence reads: CASSLGNYAQYF. The CDR3 region has the DNA TGTGCCAGCAGCTTAGGCAACTATGCGCAGTATTTT.

The chain joins TRBV7-9 to TRBJ1-4; D possibly corresponds to TRBD1 (5 bases). Trimming stripped 1 base from V and 3 bases from J, with 15 bases between. Germline CDR1 and CDR2: SEHNR and FQNEAQ (reference sequence). The CDR3 consists of 17 residues. CDR3 region: CASSLVGLVAANEKLFF. In nucleotides, the CDR3 is TGTGCCAGCAGCTTAGTGGGACTTGTTGCGGCTAATGAAAAACTGTTTTTT. Full variable domain (remainder filled in from reference TRBV7-9 and TRBJ1-4): DTGVSQNPRHKITKRGQNVTFRCDPISEHNRLYWYRQTLGQGPEFLTYFQNEAQLEKSRLLSDRFSAERPKGSFSTLEIQRTEQGDSAMYLCASSLVGLVAANEKLFFGSGTQLSVL.

The CDR3 loop is CASSAGPVHTF. DNA of the CDR3: TGCGCCAGCAGCGCGGGCCCCGTGCACACCTTC. The chain employs TRBV5-1 and TRBJ1-2; no clear D. Germline V gives CDR1 SGHRS, CDR2 YFSETQ. Trimming pared 4 bases from V and 12 bases from J, leaving 13 bases between. The CDR3 length is 11 residues.

This clone appeared a few times. The gene calls are TRBV19 and TRBJ2-1; the match to TRBD2 covers 9 bases. CDR3 length equals 15 residues. With 5 bases clipped from V and 5 bases from J, the junction kept 7 bases outside the gene matches. Germline V gives CDR1 LNHDA, CDR2 SQIVND (reference sequence). This chain's CDR3 is CASSWAGGPNNEQFF. CDR3 DNA sequence: TGTGCCAGTAGTTGGGCGGGAGGGCCTAACAATGAGCAGTTCTTC.

The genes are TRBV11-2 and TRBJ2-3; D is perhaps TRBD1 or TRBD2 (5 bases each). Germline CDR1 is SGHAT and CDR2 is FQNNGV. Trimming pared 4 bases from V and 6 bases from J, leaving 17 bases between. The CDR3 totals 15 residues. This chain's CDR3 is CASSSGPRWGDTQYF. CDR3 in DNA: TGTGCCAGCAGCTCGGGGCCCCGATGGGGGGATACGCAGTATTTT.

This clone was counted between two and nine times. The rearrangement uses TRBV27 and TRBJ2-4, with D perhaps TRBD1 (5 bases). Trimming shortened V by 3 bases and J by 1 base, and 22 bases separated the two germline ends. The CDR3 is 19 residues long. Germline V gives CDR1 MNHEY, CDR2 SMNVEV (reference sequence). The CDR3, as DNA: TGTGCCAGCAGTTTCCCGGACAAGGGCCTGCTCGGGGCCAAAAACATTCAGTACTTC. Translation gives CASSFPDKGLLGAKNIQYF.

The chain employs TRBV2 and TRBJ2-1, with a weak D call TRBD1 (6 bases). Trimming cost V 6 bases and J 8 bases, with 11 bases left between them. CDR3 length equals 12 residues. Germline values: CDR1 SNHLY, CDR2 FYNNEI. The CDR3 reads CASSVDSYEQFF. In DNA, the CDR3 is TGTGCCAGCAGCGTGGACAGTTATGAGCAGTTCTTC.

The chain couples TRBV7-9 to TRBJ1-1; D perhaps matches TRBD1 (6 bases). Germline assignment: CDR1 SEHNR and CDR2 FQNEAQ (reference sequence). V lost 4 bases and J 0 bases, leaving 9 bases between the germline ends. CDR3 size: 14 residues. CDR3 sequence reads: CASSWTVMNTEAFF. As DNA, the CDR3 is TGTGCCAGCAGCTGGACAGTCATGAACACTGAAGCTTTCTTT.

The chain joins TRBV5-8 to TRBJ2-7; D is perhaps TRBD1 (5 bases). The CDR3 is 16 residues long. V gave up 3 bases and J gave up 0 bases, with 16 bases separating them. Germline-derived CDR1 and CDR2 are SGHTS and YDEGEE. The DNA of the CDR3 is TGTGCCAGCAGCTGGGGCCCCTCTGAACCCTCCTACGAGCAGTACTTC. The encoded protein is CASSWGPSEPSYEQYF.

The chain's CDR3 is CAWSERDGDPPYEQYF. The CDR3 DNA reads as TGTGCCTGGAGTGAGAGGGACGGGGATCCTCCCTACGAGCAGTACTTC. The chain has TRBV30 and TRBJ2-7; TRBD1 or TRBD2 may be the D gene (5 bases each). This CDR3 comprises 16 residues. CDR1 is GTSNPN, CDR2 SVGIG, per germline (reference sequence). Trimming removed 1 base from V and 2 bases from J, with 18 bases in between.

The chain carries TRBV6-1 and TRBJ2-7, with 11 bases that match TRBD2. Per germline, CDR1 MNHNS and CDR2 SASEGT. The CDR3 loop spans 13 amino acids. V was pared by 6 bases and J by 5 bases, with 3 bases of the junction left unmatched. The CDR3 region is CASRAGLADEQYF. The CDR3 region has the DNA TGTGCCAGCAGGGCGGGACTAGCGGACGAGCAGTACTTC.

The chain carries TRBV6-5 and TRBJ2-3, with 12 bases identical to TRBD2. The V gene's germline CDR1 is MNHEY and CDR2 SVGAGI. Trimming removed 2 bases from V and 3 bases from J; junction bases left unmatched: 3. The CDR3 length is 16 residues. As DNA, the CDR3 is TGTGCCAGCAGTTACCGACTAGCGGGGGTGACAGATACGCAGTATTTT. Translated: CASSYRLAGVTDTQYF.

This clone was counted between two and nine times. V usage is TRBV29-1 and J usage is TRBJ2-7; no reliable D call. The V end lost 0 bases, the J end lost 3 bases, and 9 bases lay between the germline ends. Germline V lookup: CDR1 SQVTM, CDR2 ANQGSEA. CDR3 length equals 13 residues. The CDR3 DNA reads as TGCAGCGTTGAAGATGACCGAGACTACGAGCAGTACTTC. Protein sequence: CSVEDDRDYEQYF.

The chain joins TRBV1 to TRBJ2-7; the table's D call, TRBD1, was not checked against the DNA. TRBV1 is reported as a pseudogene. CDR3 length: 16 amino acids. DNA of the CDR3: TGCACCAGCAGCCACCCATCGACAGGGGCCCTATACGAGCAGTACTTC. As protein: CTSSHPSTGALYEQYF.

This clone was detected only a few times. The CDR3 DNA is TGTGCCAGCAGCTTCTTGACAGGGGGAGAGACCCAGTACTTC. Its translation: CASSFLTGGETQYF. The genes are TRBV7-9 and TRBJ2-5, with TRBD1 matching 9 bases. Trimming removed 3 bases from V and 4 bases from J; junction bases left unmatched: 3. Germline V gene sequence: CDR1 SEHNR, CDR2 FQNEAQ (reference sequence). The CDR3 is made up of 14 amino acids.

The CDR3 DNA is TGTGCCAGCAGGCCCGGGACCCTCAATGAGCAGTTCTTC. The encoded protein is CASRPGTLNEQFF. The genes are TRBV6-5 and TRBJ2-1, with D perhaps assigned TRBD1 or TRBD2 (5 bases each). The CDR3 extends over 13 amino acids. Between the trimmed V and J ends, which lost 6 bases and 6 bases, there was a span of 12 bases. Germline CDR1 and CDR2: MNHEY and SVGAGI.

This chain joins TRBV27 and TRBJ2-7; the D gene is possibly TRBD1 (5 bases). The V and J ends lost 2 bases and 0 bases respectively, with 8 bases between them. CDR1 MNHEY and CDR2 SMNVEV come from the germline V gene (reference sequence). This CDR3 has 14 residues. CDR3 sequence: CASSLGHNSYEQYF. The CDR3 coding sequence is TGTGCCAGCAGTTTAGGACATAACTCCTACGAGCAGTACTTC.

The rearrangement uses TRBV30 and TRBJ2-1, with 8 nucleotides matching TRBD1. This CDR3 comprises 15 residues. V shed 2 bases and J 5 bases; nucleotides not matched to a gene: 8. CDR1 is GTSNPN and CDR2 is SVGIG in the germline V gene (reference sequence). The CDR3 DNA is TGTGCCTGGAGTACCCCCGGGACAGGCCACAATGAGCAGTTCTTC. This gives the protein CAWSTPGTGHNEQFF.

The chain employs TRBV5-6 and TRBJ2-1; either TRBD1 or TRBD2 may supply D (5 bases each). Germline CDR1 reads SGHDT; CDR2 reads YYEEEE. V lost 2 bases, J lost 3 bases, and 9 bases lay in between. This CDR3 comprises 14 residues. CDR3 region: CASSFWGSYNEQFF. The CDR3 DNA reads as TGTGCCAGCAGCTTCTGGGGGAGCTACAATGAGCAGTTCTTC.

The chain employs TRBV27 and TRBJ2-1; no reliable D call. V lost 10 bases, J lost 8 bases, and 24 bases lay in between. Germline V gene lookup returns CDR1 MNHEY and CDR2 SMNVEV (reference sequence). The CDR3 runs 15 residues. CDR3 in amino acids: CAISSQVGPSYEQFF. As DNA, the CDR3 is TGTGCCATCTCCTCCCAGGTGGGCCCGTCCTATGAGCAGTTCTTC.

The rearrangement uses TRBV9 and TRBJ2-7; 9 bases are a match to TRBD1. The germline V gene encodes CDR1 SGDLS and CDR2 YYNGEE. This CDR3 spans 15 amino acids. The V and J ends lost 5 bases and 2 bases, in that order; junction bases with no gene match: 8. The CDR3 sequence is CASSEIGQGTYEQYF. The DNA of the CDR3 is TGTGCCAGCAGTGAGATTGGACAGGGGACCTACGAGCAGTACTTC. The entire variable domain, with the rest obtained from reference TRBV9 and TRBJ2-7, is as follows: DSGVTQTPKHLITATGQRVTLRCSPRSGDLSVYWYQQSLDQGLQFLIQYYNGEERAKGNILERFSAQQFPDLHSELNLSSLELGDSALYFCASSEIGQGTYEQYFGPGTRLTVT.

This clone was found a few times. The germline gene is not matched at one end of the junction; a read error may be the cause. The genes are TRBV30 and TRBJ2-3, with 9 bases that match TRBD2. The CDR3 runs to 14 residues. Germline CDR1 and CDR2: GTSNPN and SVGIG (reference sequence). DNA of the CDR3: TGTGTCTGGAGTGTAGCGGGAGCCACAGATACGCAGTATTTT. It translates to CVWSVAGATDTQYF.

This clone was recorded once. The chain carries TRBV5-5 and TRBJ2-7; 10 bases line up with TRBD1. CDR1 is SGHKS and CDR2 is YYEKEE in the germline V gene (reference sequence). This CDR3 is 14 amino acids long. Losses at the gene ends were 4 bases for V and 3 bases for J; bases not matched to a gene: 4. CDR3 sequence (DNA): TGTGCCAGCAGCCCCGGGACAGGGGTCTACGAGCAGTACTTC. Protein sequence: CASSPGTGVYEQYF.

This chain joins TRBV29-1 and TRBJ2-2, with a possible D match to TRBD2 (6 bases). V gave up 3 bases and J gave up 1 base, with 9 bases separating them. The CDR3 extends over 14 amino acids. Per germline, CDR1 SQVTM and CDR2 ANQGSEA. CDR3 loop: CSVDWGGNTGELFF. CDR3 bases: TGCAGCGTTGACTGGGGAGGGAACACCGGGGAGCTGTTTTTT.

The J gene is TRBJ2-1, the V gene TRBV30; TRBD2 matches at 9 bases. V lost 0 bases and J lost 3; bases outside the gene matches: 3. Germline V gives CDR1 GTSNPN, CDR2 SVGIG (reference sequence). The CDR3 runs 15 residues. The CDR3 is CAWSVLSGGYNEQFF. In DNA, the CDR3 is TGTGCCTGGAGTGTCCTTAGCGGGGGCTACAATGAGCAGTTCTTC.

The chain is built from TRBV30 and TRBJ1-5, with a possible D match to TRBD1 (6 bases). V was pared by 3 bases and J by 0 bases, with 18 bases between. CDR1 is GTSNPN, CDR2 SVGIG, per germline (reference sequence). The CDR3 extends over 17 amino acids. CDR3 coding DNA: TGTGCCTGGAGGAATTCAGACAGGAGCTATAGCAATCAGCCCCAGCATTTT. Amino acids: CAWRNSDRSYSNQPQHF.

The rearrangement uses TRBV29-1 and TRBJ1-3, with a weak D call TRBD1 (6 bases). The CDR3 loop spans 16 amino acids. Germline V lookup: CDR1 SQVTM, CDR2 ANQGSEA. V was clipped by 2 bases and J by 7 bases, with 21 bases between them. The CDR3 DNA sequence: TGCAGCGTTGAATTCCCAGGGGATTTCTCTCAGAACACCATATATTTT. Residues: CSVEFPGDFSQNTIYF. Variable domain in full (rest from reference TRBV29-1 and TRBJ1-3): SAVISQKPSRDICQRGTSLTIQCQVDSQVTMMFWYRQQPGQSLTLIATANQGSEATYESGFVIDKFPISRPNLTFSTLTVSNMSPEDSSIYLCSVEFPGDFSQNTIYFGEGSWLTVV.

This chain joins TRBV15 and TRBJ2-2, with no clear D. CDR1 and CDR2 (germline): LNHNV, YYDKDF (reference sequence). V shed 0 bases and J shed 5 bases, with 10 bases lying between them. CDR3 size: 15 residues. The CDR3 spells CATSRDGRVTGELFF. The CDR3 DNA follows: TGTGCCACCAGCAGAGACGGTCGAGTAACCGGGGAGCTGTTTTTT.